These 28 T cell receptor beta chains share one sample of origin, sequenced in a study of CD8 T cells in Susac syndrome. An input of roughly 0.45 to 1 ug of RNA was subjected to reverse transcription using random hexamers. TCRdb processed the immunoSEQ multiplex PCR reads anew with MiXCR; each CDR3 protein has one entry. The table records some 110,000 distinct CDR3 sequences, around 96% of them present only once. Source material: CD4+ T cells from PBMCs. Every receptor here comes from a human donor with Susac syndrome.

This rearrangement joins TRBV3-1 to TRBJ2-2; D ambiguous. Germline V gene data show CDR1 as LGHDT and CDR2 as YNNKEL (reference sequence). V gave up 4 bases and J gave up 5 bases, with 8 bases separating them. The CDR3 has 13 amino acids. The CDR3: CASSPGYTGELFF. The CDR3 region has the DNA TGTGCCAGCAGCCCCGGTTATACCGGGGAGCTGTTTTTT.

J is TRBJ2-7 and V is TRBV20-1; TRBD2 is a possible D gene (5 bases). Looked up from germline, CDR1 is DFQATT and CDR2 is SNEGSKA (reference sequence). Trimming removed 4 bases at V and 2 bases at J, with 12 bases between. The CDR3 has 13 amino acids. CDR3: CSATSAAPYEQYF. Here the CDR3 DNA reads TGCAGTGCTACCTCAGCGGCTCCCTACGAGCAGTACTTC.

The chain carries TRBV20-1 and TRBJ2-7; unclear D gene. This CDR3 contains 14 residues. Trimming removed 4 bases from V and 3 bases from J, with 16 bases in between. Germline loops: CDR1 DFQATT, CDR2 SNEGSKA (reference sequence). CDR3 loop: CSATSLTQNYEQYF. DNA of the CDR3: TGCAGTGCTACCAGCCTGACTCAAAACTACGAGCAGTACTTC.

This rearrangement joins TRBV20-1 to TRBJ2-1, with a weak D call TRBD2 (5 bases). CDR1 DFQATT and CDR2 SNEGSKA come from the germline V gene (reference sequence). The ends were cut back, 3 bases at V and 5 bases at J, with 11 bases in the middle. The length of the CDR3 is 13 residues. CDR3 sequence (DNA): TGCAGTGCTAGCTCCGGGGTAAACAATGAGCAGTTCTTC. As protein: CSASSGVNNEQFF.

The chain uses TRBV20-1 and TRBJ2-7, with 11 bases identical to TRBD2. The CDR3 sequence is 13 residues long. Germline lookup yields CDR1 DFQATT and CDR2 SNEGSKA (reference sequence). Trimming cost V 5 bases and J 2 bases; bases outside gene matches: 2. CDR3 coding DNA: TGCAGTGCTGTACTAGCGGGAGCCTACGAGCAGTACTTC. Translated, it gives CSAVLAGAYEQYF.

This chain connects TRBV30 to TRBJ1-4, with TRBD1 as a possible D gene (5 bases). The ends were cut back, 2 bases at V and 7 bases at J, with 14 bases in the middle. The CDR3 length is 14 residues. Germline loops: CDR1 GTSNPN, CDR2 SVGIG (reference sequence). This chain's CDR3 is CAWSLKGQAEKLFF. DNA for the CDR3: TGTGCCTGGAGTCTCAAGGGGCAGGCTGAAAAACTGTTTTTT.

The genes are TRBV6-1 and TRBJ2-2, with D uncertain. The V gene's germline CDR1 is MNHNS and CDR2 SASEGT. Trimming took off 5 bases at V and 2 bases at J, with 12 bases between the two ends. CDR3 length: 15 amino acids. The CDR3: CASSLSQLNTGELFF. Here the CDR3 DNA reads TGTGCCAGCAGTTTGAGCCAACTTAACACCGGGGAGCTGTTTTTT.

The J gene is TRBJ2-7, the V gene TRBV9, with D possibly called TRBD1 or TRBD2 (5 bases each). Germline-derived CDR1 and CDR2 are SGDLS and YYNGEE. Trimming left V 1 base short and J 3 bases short, with 14 bases between. This CDR3 region has 15 residues. The CDR3 protein is CASSVNPGTDYEQYF. In DNA form, the CDR3 reads TGTGCCAGCAGCGTAAATCCCGGGACGGACTACGAGCAGTACTTC.

This clonotype occurred once. The chain carries TRBV24-1 and TRBJ2-1, with 11 bases matching TRBD2. Germline CDR1 reads KGHDR; CDR2 reads SFDVKD. Losses at the gene ends were 4 bases for V and 7 bases for J; bases not matched to a gene: 11. The CDR3 contains 17 residues. The CDR3 is CATSDNLLAGVRNEQFF. CDR3 DNA sequence: TGTGCCACCAGTGACAACTTACTAGCGGGAGTACGAAATGAGCAGTTCTTC.

The CDR3 coding sequence is TGTGCCAGCAGCAGGTACCAAGAGACCCAGTACTTC. Protein product: CASSRYQETQYF. The rearrangement links TRBV7-9 to TRBJ2-5; D call uncertain. CDR1 and CDR2 from the germline V gene are SEHNR and FQNEAQ (reference sequence). With 5 bases removed from V and 0 bases from J, the gap between germline ends came to 4 bases. The CDR3 consists of 12 residues.

The V call is TRBV5-1, the J call TRBJ2-7; tentative D call: TRBD1 (6 bases). Trimming pared 3 bases from V and 2 bases from J, leaving 9 bases between. CDR3 length: 13 residues. Germline V gene data show CDR1 as SGHRS and CDR2 as YFSETQ. The CDR3 loop is CASSWGHPYEQYF. CDR3 DNA: TGCGCCAGCAGCTGGGGACATCCCTACGAGCAGTACTTC.

The V call is TRBV7-9, the J call TRBJ2-7, with D uncertain. This CDR3 contains 12 residues. Germline CDR1 and CDR2: SEHNR and FQNEAQ (reference sequence). Between the trimmed V and J ends, which lost 1 base and 6 bases, there was a span of 7 bases. This CDR3 is CASSLEVGEQYF. DNA for the CDR3: TGTGCCAGCAGCTTAGAAGTAGGCGAGCAGTACTTC.

V and J are TRBV19 and TRBJ2-7; no clear D. V lost 7 bases to trimming and J lost 5 bases, with 3 bases between them. Germline CDR1 reads LNHDA; CDR2 reads SQIVND (reference sequence). This CDR3 has 9 residues. In DNA, the CDR3 is TGTGCCAGTATCCACGAGCAGTACTTC. Translation: CASIHEQYF.

This chain joins TRBV29-1 and TRBJ2-3, with TRBD2 identical over 7 bases. CDR3 length: 15 residues. Unmatched junction bases numbered 16, after V lost 7 bases and J lost 6 bases. Germline V gene data show CDR1 as SQVTM and CDR2 as ANQGSEA. CDR3 protein: CSARSLAFRADTQYF. The CDR3 DNA follows: TGCAGCGCTCGTTCACTAGCGTTCCGAGCTGATACGCAGTATTTT.

The chain joins TRBV29-1 to TRBJ1-5, with 10 bases lining up with TRBD1. Germline values: CDR1 SQVTM, CDR2 ANQGSEA. Trimming at V came to 4 bases and at J to 7 bases, leaving 7 bases not matched to a gene. This CDR3 spans 14 amino acids. The chain's CDR3 is CSVGDRGFEQPQHF. The CDR3 DNA sequence: TGCAGCGTTGGGGACAGGGGCTTCGAACAGCCCCAGCATTTT.

V gene TRBV30 combines with J gene TRBJ2-2; the match to TRBD2 covers 8 bases. Germline V lookup: CDR1 GTSNPN, CDR2 SVGIG (reference sequence). The length of the CDR3 is 14 residues. Trimming removed 1 base from V and 5 bases from J; junction bases left unmatched: 3. CDR3 nucleotides: TGTGCCTGGAGTGGACTAGCGCAAACCGGGGAGCTGTTTTTT. This encodes CAWSGLAQTGELFF.

The chain employs TRBV6-2 or TRBV6-3 and TRBJ1-5; a possible D gene is TRBD1 (5 bases). This CDR3 region has 14 residues. Per the germline V gene, CDR1 is MNHEY and CDR2 is SVGEGT. The V gene lost 5 bases and the J gene lost 3 bases, with 11 bases spanning the gap. CDR3 protein: CASSTQGLNQPQHF. Here the CDR3 DNA reads TGTGCCAGCAGTACTCAGGGCCTCAATCAGCCCCAGCATTTT.

This rearrangement joins TRBV24-1 to TRBJ2-3; no clear D gene. This CDR3 has 13 residues. Per germline, CDR1 KGHDR and CDR2 SFDVKD. The V end was cut by 3 bases, the J end by 9 bases, with 12 bases between. The CDR3 sequence is CATSDQSSGTQYF. The CDR3, as DNA: TGTGCCACCAGTGATCAGTCCAGTGGCACGCAGTATTTT.

In its sample, this clonotype was seen once. Mismatch with germline at one junction end may stem from a read error. The chain is built from TRBV5-4 and TRBJ2-2; D not resolved. Germline CDR1 is SGHNT and CDR2 is YYREEE (reference sequence). CDR3 length: 13 amino acids. CDR3 bases: TGTGCCGGCAGCCCGGTTACGGCCGGGGAGCTGTTTTTT. Translating gives CAGSPVTAGELFF. The full variable domain, completed using reference TRBV5-4 and TRBJ2-2, is ETGVTQSPTHLIKTRGQQVTLRCSSQSGHNTVSWYQQALGQGPQFIFQYYREEENGRGNFPPRFSGLQFPNYSSELNVNALELDDSALYLCAGSPVTAGELFFGEGSRLTVL.

CDR3 bases: TGTGCCACTGCCCCCGGGGGGTCCTACAATGAGCAGTTCTTC. Translation gives CATAPGGSYNEQFF. The chain carries TRBV15 and TRBJ2-1; 7 nucleotides match TRBD2. J lost 1 base, V lost 9 bases, and 6 bases had no gene match. The CDR3 runs to 14 residues. Germline V gene data show CDR1 as LNHNV and CDR2 as YYDKDF (reference sequence).

This chain links TRBV10-3 with TRBJ2-1; 7 nucleotides agree with TRBD1. The CDR3 has 14 residues. Losses at the gene ends were 10 bases for V and 6 bases for J; bases not matched to a gene: 12. Germline-derived CDR1 and CDR2 are ENHRY and SYGVKD. In nucleotides, the CDR3 is TGTGCCAGCACTCCCGACAGGGTCGCCAATGAGCAGTTCTTC. It translates to CASTPDRVANEQFF.

The chain links TRBV30 to TRBJ2-7; D is undetermined. The CDR3 is 13 amino acids. Trimming removed 3 bases from V and 0 bases from J, with 9 bases in between. Germline V gene sequence: CDR1 GTSNPN, CDR2 SVGIG (reference sequence). Here the CDR3 reads CAWRRHSSYEQYF. In DNA form, the CDR3 reads TGTGCCTGGAGAAGACATAGCTCCTACGAGCAGTACTTC.

This sequence joins TRBV5-1 and TRBJ2-1; 10 bases line up with TRBD2. J lost 11 bases, V lost 0 bases, and 5 bases had no gene match. This CDR3 region has 14 residues. Germline values: CDR1 SGHRS, CDR2 YFSETQ. The CDR3 is CASSLVLAGDKQFF. As DNA, the CDR3 is TGCGCCAGCAGCTTGGTGCTAGCGGGAGACAAGCAGTTCTTC.

The chain employs TRBV4-1 and TRBJ2-3; 10 bases map to TRBD2. Germline CDR1 and CDR2: MGHRA and YSYEKL. This CDR3 is built from 16 residues. Unmatched junction bases numbered 6, after V lost 4 bases and J lost 2 bases. CDR3 protein: CASSPRGLADTDTQYF. The CDR3 nucleotides read TGCGCCAGCAGCCCTCGAGGACTAGCGGACACAGATACGCAGTATTTT.

The J gene is TRBJ2-1, the V gene TRBV24-1; TRBD2 might be the D (6 bases). Trimming stripped 7 bases from V and 1 base from J, with 10 bases between. Germline CDR1 and CDR2: KGHDR and SFDVKD. CDR3 length equals 14 residues. CDR3 bases: TGTGCCACCAGCCGTGGAGGGTCCTACAATGAGCAGTTCTTC. Protein product: CATSRGGSYNEQFF.

V and J are TRBV12-3 or TRBV12-4 and TRBJ2-2, with D tentatively TRBD1 (6 bases). This CDR3 is built from 15 residues. V lost 6 bases, J lost 1 base, and 12 bases lay in between. The CDR3 protein is CASSPDRKNTGELFF. The CDR3 DNA follows: TGTGCCAGCAGCCCCGACAGGAAGAACACCGGGGAGCTGTTTTTT.

The CDR3 DNA reads TGTGCCACCGGGAGGGCAGATACGCAGTATTTT. Its protein is CATGRADTQYF. V and J are TRBV7-2 and TRBJ2-3; 8 bases line up with TRBD2. In germline, CDR1 is SGHTA, CDR2 FQGNSA. This CDR3 region has 11 residues. With 10 bases clipped from V and 4 bases from J, the junction kept 1 base outside the gene matches.

The chain has TRBV4-2 and TRBJ2-7; TRBD1 matches at 9 bases. The trim removed 5 bases at V and 5 bases at J, leaving 7 bases unmatched. The V gene's germline CDR1 is LGHNA and CDR2 YNFKEQ. The CDR3 consists of 14 residues. This chain's CDR3 is CASSLGQGTHEQYF. CDR3 DNA: TGTGCCAGCAGCTTGGGACAGGGTACCCACGAGCAGTACTTC.